This passage covers 25 T cell receptor beta chains from one sample sequenced in a study of shared clonotypes between healthy human individuals. Method: immunoSEQ multiplex PCR; TCRdb's copy keeps in-frame clones and lacks some. The table records around 95,000 clones, about half of them present only once. Material: PBMCs. The receptors originated from a woman in her thirties or forties in good health. Some clones in this sample may be carry-over from other donors' samples.

V and J are TRBV6-5 and TRBJ2-7; maybe TRBD2 (5 bases). The germline CDR1 and CDR2 sequences are MNHEY and SVGAGI. V lost 7 bases and J lost 5, with 18 bases in between. CDR3 size: 14 residues. This chain's CDR3 is CASTWTEGADEQYF. CDR3 bases: TGTGCCAGCACCTGGACCGAGGGTGCTGACGAGCAGTACTTC.

This clone was counted a few times. This chain connects TRBV29-1 to TRBJ2-7; 8 bases fit TRBD1. The V segment lost 6 bases and the J segment 0 bases; nucleotides outside the gene matches: 7. CDR3 length: 14 residues. From germline, CDR1 is SQVTM and CDR2 ANQGSEA. CDR3: CSVSRGPNSYEQYF. CDR3 nucleotides: TGCAGCGTGTCCAGGGGGCCCAACTCCTACGAGCAGTACTTC.

This clone has just one count. V and J are TRBV7-9 and TRBJ2-2; D gene uncertain. The ends were cut back, 2 bases at V and 6 bases at J, with 7 bases in the middle. The length of the CDR3 is 13 residues. Germline values: CDR1 SEHNR, CDR2 FQNEAQ (reference sequence). The CDR3 reads CASSLPGPGELFF. The CDR3 DNA reads as TGTGCCAGCAGCTTACCAGGCCCCGGGGAGCTGTTTTTT.

In its sample, this clone was seen many times. The rearrangement joins TRBV7-2 to TRBJ2-7; 9 bases map to TRBD2. Germline CDR1 and CDR2: SGHTA and FQGNSA. Trimming took 3 bases from V and 3 from J; bases not matched to a gene: 6. The CDR3 has 15 residues. The CDR3 reads CASSFIAGVGYEQYF. The CDR3 region has the DNA TGTGCCAGCAGCTTCATAGCGGGAGTCGGCTACGAGCAGTACTTC.

V gene TRBV30 combines with J gene TRBJ2-3, with D perhaps matching TRBD1 (6 bases). The CDR3 has 14 residues. The V and J ends lost 2 bases and 2 bases respectively, with 11 bases between them. Germline V lookup: CDR1 GTSNPN, CDR2 SVGIG (reference sequence). CDR3 DNA: TGTGCCTGGAGTAAAGACAGGAACACAGATACGCAGTATTTT. This encodes CAWSKDRNTDTQYF.

The gene calls are TRBV6-6 and TRBJ1-1; D gene uncertain. The length of the CDR3 is 11 residues. The germline V and J ends were trimmed by 1 base and 11 bases, with 8 bases remaining between them. Germline V gene data show CDR1 as MNHNY and CDR2 as SVGAGI (reference sequence). The CDR3: CASSYWGKAFF. The CDR3 bases are TGTGCCAGCAGTTACTGGGGAAAGGCTTTCTTT.

The table lists this clone with a few counts. V is TRBV18 and J is TRBJ1-1; 8 nucleotides align to TRBD1. In germline, CDR1 is KGHSH, CDR2 LQKENI. The CDR3 contains 13 residues. J was trimmed by 6 bases and V by 5 bases; bases with no gene match: 5. CDR3: CASSFTQGAEAFF. The CDR3 coding sequence is TGTGCCAGCTCATTTACACAGGGGGCTGAAGCTTTCTTT. The variable domain in full, completed from reference TRBV18 and TRBJ1-1, reads NAGVMQNPRHLVRRRGQEARLRCSPMKGHSHVYWYRQLPEEGLKFMVYLQKENIIDESGMPKERFSAEFPKEGPSILRIQQVVRGDSAAYFCASSFTQGAEAFFGQGTRLTVV.

This rearrangement joins TRBV11-2 to TRBJ2-3, with 8 bases aligning to TRBD2. The germline V gene has CDR1 SGHAT and CDR2 FQNNGV. The V segment lost 4 bases and the J segment 0 bases; nucleotides outside the gene matches: 6. The length of the CDR3 is 16 residues. CDR3 nucleotide sequence: TGTGCCAGCAGCTCTGGCTTAGCGGGAAGCACAGATACGCAGTATTTT. It is translated as CASSSGLAGSTDTQYF.

Here the CDR3 DNA reads TGTGCCAGCAGTTTTCGGAGGGCGTCCGGGGAGCTGTTTTTT. Translated: CASSFRRASGELFF. The chain carries TRBV27 and TRBJ2-2; the D gene is possibly TRBD2 (6 bases). The ends were cut back, 3 bases at V and 6 bases at J, with 11 bases in the middle. This CDR3 is 14 amino acids long. CDR1 and CDR2 from the germline V gene are MNHEY and SMNVEV (reference sequence).

Comment on this clone: A far larger clone is just one base off, so this is likely a read error. J is TRBJ1-2 and V is TRBV2; tentative D call: TRBD1 (5 bases). The CDR3 loop spans 14 amino acids. CDR1 is SNHLY, CDR2 FYNNEI, per germline. CDR3 region: CASSSGPRGDGHTF. The CDR3, as DNA: TGTGCCAGCAGCTCGGGACCCAGAGGCGATGGCCACACCTTC.

There are a few counts of this clone. The CDR3 nucleotides read TGCAGCGTCCCGACAGGGGAGGACTATGGCTACACCTTC. Its protein product is CSVPTGEDYGYTF. This rearrangement joins TRBV29-1 to TRBJ1-2, with 8 bases aligning to TRBD1. Germline loops: CDR1 SQVTM, CDR2 ANQGSEA. The CDR3 is made up of 13 amino acids. With V trimmed by 6 bases and J by 3 bases, 6 bases remained unmatched.

As concerns this clone: One end of the junction fails to match germline, which may point to a read error. This chain joins TRBV28 and TRBJ2-7; D call uncertain. Germline CDR1 MDHEN, CDR2 SYDVKM. The length of the CDR3 is 11 residues. CDR3 DNA: TGTGTCAGCAGTGGTCCCTACGAGCAGTACTTC. This codes for CVSSGPYEQYF.

In its sample, this clone was seen once. The J gene is TRBJ2-4, the V gene TRBV4-1, with D uncertain. Germline V lookup: CDR1 MGHRA, CDR2 YSYEKL. The CDR3 length is 19 residues. Trimming removed 1 base at V and 0 bases at J, with 19 bases between. CDR3 sequence: CASSQVYFISNLAKNIQYF. Written as DNA, the CDR3 is TGCGCCAGCAGCCAAGTTTACTTCATTTCGAACCTAGCCAAAAACATTCAGTACTTC.

The chain links TRBV18 to TRBJ2-1, with D perhaps matching TRBD2 (6 bases). Germline loops: CDR1 KGHSH, CDR2 LQKENI. CDR3 length: 13 amino acids. The ends were cut back, 1 base at V and 7 bases at J, with 8 bases in the middle. CDR3 coding DNA: TGTGCCAGCTCACCACAACGGGAGAATGAGCAGTTCTTC. It yields the protein CASSPQRENEQFF.

This clone came up once. One end of the junction does not line up with germline, which may come from a read error. The rearrangement joins TRBV9 to TRBJ2-1, with 10 nucleotides matching TRBD2. Germline V gene data show CDR1 as SGDLS and CDR2 as YYNGEE. The CDR3 length is 15 residues. As DNA, the CDR3 is TGTGCCAGCAGCCCCGGGACTAGCGCCTATAATGAGCAGTTCTTC. Protein product: CASSPGTSAYNEQFF.

This clone was recorded many times. The chain has TRBV7-3 and TRBJ2-1, with no clear D. V lost 5 bases and J 8 bases, leaving 7 bases between the germline ends. This CDR3 has 11 residues. Germline V gene sequence: CDR1 SGHTA, CDR2 FQGTGA. In nucleotides, the CDR3 is TGTGCCAGCAGCCCGGGCCATGAGCAGTTCTTC. Translated: CASSPGHEQFF.

This clone showed up just a few times. V and J are TRBV30 and TRBJ2-1; D possibly corresponds to TRBD2 (5 bases). Germline lookup yields CDR1 GTSNPN and CDR2 SVGIG (reference sequence). The CDR3 extends over 12 amino acids. The V and J ends lost 2 bases and 10 bases respectively, with 12 bases between them. The CDR3 nucleotides read TGTGCCTGGAGTCCCTCTCGAGGGGAGCAGTTCTTC. This encodes CAWSPSRGEQFF.

J is TRBJ1-5 and V is TRBV28; possibly TRBD1 for D (6 bases). CDR3 size: 14 residues. V dropped 6 bases and J dropped 6 bases, with 15 bases sitting between them. The germline gives CDR1 MDHEN, CDR2 SYDVKM. CDR3 in amino acids: CASSPAGGPQPQHF. The CDR3, as DNA: TGTGCCAGCAGCCCTGCGGGGGGCCCTCAGCCCCAGCATTTT.

As DNA, the CDR3 is TGTGCCTGGACGACAGGGGTGAACACTGAAGCTTTCTTT. Translation: CAWTTGVNTEAFF. J is TRBJ1-1 and V is TRBV30; the match to TRBD1 covers 8 bases. Germline loops: CDR1 GTSNPN, CDR2 SVGIG (reference sequence). The V segment lost 4 bases and the J segment 0 bases; nucleotides outside the gene matches: 1. CDR3 size: 13 residues.

The chain couples TRBV4-2 to TRBJ2-7, with TRBD1 as a possible D gene (6 bases). The CDR3 loop spans 14 amino acids. V gave up 4 bases and J gave up 3 bases, with 13 bases separating them. Germline CDR1 reads LGHNA; CDR2 reads YNFKEQ. The CDR3 here is CASSPTGLDYEQYF. The DNA for the CDR3 is TGTGCCAGCAGCCCGACAGGTCTGGACTACGAGCAGTACTTC.

This chain joins TRBV10-3 and TRBJ2-7; tentative D call: TRBD2 (5 bases). V was pared by 6 bases and J by 2 bases, with 11 bases between. The germline CDR1 and CDR2 sequences are ENHRY and SYGVKD. CDR3 length equals 13 residues. This CDR3 is CAISRGATYEQYF. As DNA, the CDR3 is TGTGCCATCAGCCGGGGTGCTACCTACGAGCAGTACTTC.

The chain recombines TRBV27 with TRBJ2-7; no clear D. Germline V lookup: CDR1 MNHEY, CDR2 SMNVEV (reference sequence). V was shortened by 3 bases and J by 5 bases, with 5 bases between the two germline ends. The CDR3 is made up of 11 amino acids. In DNA form, the CDR3 reads TGTGCCAGCAGTTTTCTCAACGAGCAGTACTTC. Its protein is CASSFLNEQYF.

This clone was seen more than once but under ten times. The chain combines TRBV27 with TRBJ2-5; TRBD2 matches 8 bases. The DNA end is more similar to TRBJ2-7, so the J call may be wrong. Germline loops: CDR1 MNHEY, CDR2 SMNVEV (reference sequence). The CDR3 loop spans 16 amino acids. The CDR3 nucleotides are TGTGCCAGCAGTCCCCTCGGGCGGGAGGTCGCCTACGAGCAGTACTTC. It codes for CASSPLGREVAYEQYF.

The chain is built from TRBV29-1 and TRBJ2-7; D is possibly TRBD2 (5 bases). The CDR3 spans 13 residues. V dropped 8 bases and J dropped 2 bases, with 16 bases sitting between them. CDR1 and CDR2 from the germline V gene are SQVTM and ANQGSEA. The CDR3 region is CSSLKGAAYEQYF. The CDR3 DNA reads as TGCAGCAGTTTGAAGGGAGCGGCCTACGAGCAGTACTTC.

The rearrangement uses TRBV4-3 and TRBJ2-1, with 10 bases aligning to TRBD2. The CDR3 totals 15 residues. J lost 9 bases, V lost 5 bases, and 10 bases had no gene match. Germline assignment: CDR1 LGHNA and CDR2 YSLEER. The CDR3 region is CASSTGLAGDGEQFF. Here the CDR3 DNA reads TGCGCCAGCAGCACTGGCCTAGCGGGAGATGGTGAGCAGTTCTTC.